The clone carrying this T cell receptor (beta chain) has at least ten counts. Its antigen remains unidentified. The sample is drawn from a study of breast tumors, draining lymph nodes, adjacent tissues. Study observations and caveats: Compared with lymph nodes, tumors were less diverse; compared with nontumor tissue, more. Luminal-like breast cancer showed significantly higher tumor–nontumor repertoire similarity than basal-like. Most tumor T cells seemingly derive from lymph node, then expand in tumor.

One entry per CDR3 protein results from TCRdb running MiXCR on the multiplex PCR reads. The table shows about 230,000 distinct CDR3 sequences, with 32% occurring only once. Breast cancer patients provided tissue from their axillary draining lymph nodes. The CDR3 extends over 15 amino acids. V lost 4 bases, J lost 5 bases, and 15 bases lay in between. The germline CDR1 and CDR2 sequences are SGHDT and YYEEEE. The chain has TRBV5-6 and TRBJ1-4; D is possibly TRBD1 (5 bases). The specimen sequenced was axillary lymph node tissue. This receptor was taken from a female donor with breast cancer. Some clones in this sample may be carry-over from other donors' samples. CDR3 in amino acids: CASSAPQGPNEKLFF. The CDR3 DNA reads TGTGCCAGCAGCGCCCCTCAGGGTCCCAATGAAAAACTGTTTTTT.